The clone carrying this TCR beta chain was seen a handful of times. The target antigen is unknown. The same CDR3 arises from other DNA sequences in this sample as well. The record originates from a study of PD-1 blockade in mismatch repair-deficient tumors. General study points: Rapid post-treatment expansion, then contraction, generally preceding radiologic response, marked tumor-resident clones.

V dropped 0 bases and J dropped 4 bases, with 5 bases sitting between them. This CDR3 comprises 12 residues. CDR1 and CDR2 from the germline V gene are SGHDT and YYEEEE. Profiling relied on immunoSEQ multiplex PCR, and the TCRdb table lists in-frame clones only, not all of them. The sample holds 50,000 to 75,000 clones, 70% to 90% seen once. The V call is TRBV5-6, the J call TRBJ2-7; D unclear. The origin of this receptor is an adult with mismatch repair-deficient cancer. The sequences come from peripheral blood, collected 52 weeks after starting pembrolizumab. CDR3 DNA sequence: TGTGCCAGCAGCTTGGGGCGGTACGAGCAGTACTTC. This gives the protein CASSLGRYEQYF.